Detailed here is one T cell receptor beta chain. This receptor's antigen is unknown. No per-base quality is available; no much larger clone lies one base away. Other DNA sequences in this specimen translate into the identical CDR3. Dithiothreitol, EDTA incubations and collagenase D digestion were used to isolate intraepithelial and lamina propria lymphocytes from graft specimens. Bulk TCR-beta sequencing was performed on serial intestinal graft biopsy specimens collected as late as 600 days after transplant. This sample is part of a study of graft-versus-host responses after intestinal transplantation (dated by TCRdb to 2020 to 2022). Some background on the complete study: Recipients received multivisceral, liver-intestinal, or isolated intestinal transplants. Every recipient was given anti-thymocyte globulin induction, followed by roughly 3 years of maintenance tacrolimus and steroids. After intestinal transplantation, graft-versus-host and host-versus-graft alloreactive T cell clones were followed in the graft, circulation and bone marrow using bulk TCR-beta CDR3 sequencing. To identify alloreactive clones, pre-transplant mixed lymphocyte reaction products were sequenced and compared with unstimulated pre-transplant donor and recipient T cells. Of the roughly 26 intestinal transplant recipients enrolled in the cohort, one of whom was a retransplant, 3 patients without pretransplant specimens were excluded. A peak of at least 4% donor T cells among recipient peripheral blood mononuclear cells was the definition used for donor T cell macrochimerism. Instead of going to the commercial service, samples from a few later patients were sequenced in-house on an Illumina MiSeq and processed with MiXCR. Study-wide conclusions, independent of this receptor: High GvH to HvG T cell clonal ratios were observed in the allografts of patients with donor T cell macrochimerism. The conclusions were limited by the relatively low number and heterogeneity of the intestinal transplant patients. GvH clones were detected in recipient bone marrow, and some of these GvH clones were observed earlier in ileal mucosa or blood, consistent with an intestinal mucosal origin. Peak levels of circulating GvH clones were associated with declines in HvG clones early after transplant.

The library was built by means of the immunoSEQ multiplex PCR assay. High-throughput TCR-beta CDR3 sequencing of genomic DNA from most patients was performed by Adaptive Biotechnologies. As for the original processing: Adaptive's ImmunoSEQ software supplied the TCR sequencing data for around 17 patients, while MiXCR and VDJtools were used to process a few other patients. CDR3 nucleotide sequences shared between donor and recipient were removed because the origin of such sequences could not be assigned. At least 2-fold expansion over unstimulated cells and a minimum CFSE-low frequency of 0.002% (template counts) or 0.001% (read counts) were required for clones to be classified as alloreactive. Clones detected in sequenced pre-transplant spleen, lymph node, or MLR CFSE-low populations of the donor or recipient were defined as mappable. Cumulative frequency of alloreactive clones was calculated as a percentage of all sequences weighted by copy number. TCRdb holds this immuneACCESS table with in-frame rearrangements only. Some clones are missing; in checked studies, unresolved V genes explain under half, and the rest has no known cause. The DNA was the basis for D and trimming; V, J and clone size are from that table. For this sample the table gives about 8,100 clones, of which about 63% were detected only once. The top ten constitute roughly 9.6% of the sample.

V lost 3 bases and J lost 2 bases, and the count of bases not matched to a germline gene is 5. From the cysteine through the phenylalanine, the CDR3 covers 15 amino acids. This entry keeps only the CDR3 DNA: 45 bases, framed from base 1. The germline V gene supplies CDR1 SGHTA and CDR2 FQGNSA. This receptor was identified in a human patient who received an intestinal transplant, so some T cells may come from the graft donor. Sequenced material: ileum tissue, taken about 480 days after transplant. The chain is encoded by TRBV7-2 joined to TRBJ2-5; the central 8 bases match TRBD2. The DNA sequence is TGTGCCAGCAGCTTCTCACGGGGGGGGCAAGAGACCCAGTACTTC. Its product reads: CASSFSRGGQETQYF. Joined to the reference TRBV7-2 and TRBJ2-5 proteins, this CDR3 gives the full variable domain: GAGVSQSPSNKVTEKGKDVELRCDPISGHTALYWYRQSLGQGLEFLIYFQGNSAPDKSGLPSDRFSAERTGGSVSTLTIQRTQQEDSAVYLCASSFSRGGQETQYFGPGTRLLVL.